The 8 T cell receptor beta chains reported below all come from one sample, sequenced in a study of blood T cell repertoires in COVID-19. Generated by immunoSEQ multiplex PCR, the TCRdb table keeps only in-frame clones and is missing some. This repertoire shows roughly 200,000 clones, approximately 83% found once; its top ten account for around 25%. Sequencing used peripheral blood. Every receptor here comes from a man between 35 and 55 years old with acute or convalescent COVID-19.

This clone was detected only a few times. The V gene is TRBV19, the J gene TRBJ2-3; the match to TRBD1 covers 7 bases. The CDR3 sequence is 14 residues long. V shed 6 bases, J shed 4 bases, and the junction held 7 bases outside the gene matches. Germline V gene lookup returns CDR1 LNHDA and CDR2 SQIVND (reference sequence). The CDR3 reads CASSTTGVADTQYF. CDR3 coding DNA: TGTGCCAGTAGCACTACAGGGGTGGCAGATACGCAGTATTTT.

This clone occurred once. The J gene is TRBJ1-1, the V gene TRBV6-5; D is uncertain. The CDR3 length is 11 residues. Germline V gene sequence: CDR1 MNHEY, CDR2 SVGAGI. Trimming removed 8 bases at V and 6 bases at J, with 10 bases between. The CDR3 coding sequence is TGTGCCAGCGCGAGGGAGGCTGAAGCTTTCTTT. As protein: CASAREAEAFF.

This chain uses TRBV14 with TRBJ2-5; the D is unclear. Per germline, CDR1 SGHDN and CDR2 FVKESK. The V and J ends lost 3 bases and 5 bases respectively, with 16 bases between them. The CDR3 length is 15 residues. CDR3 region: CASSQYLLGLETQYF. The CDR3 nucleotides are TGTGCCAGCAGCCAGTACTTGCTCGGTTTGGAGACCCAGTACTTC.

The V call is TRBV3-1 (or the pseudogene TRBV3-2), the J call TRBJ2-7; no definite D call. The length of the CDR3 is 12 residues. Germline V gene sequence: CDR1 LGHDT, CDR2 YNNKEL (reference sequence). V lost 6 bases and J lost 5, with 11 bases in between. The CDR3 coding sequence is TGTGCCAGCAGTCTCCCCCCCCACGAGCAGTACTTC. It translates to CASSLPPHEQYF.

The rearrangement joins TRBV7-2 to TRBJ2-7, with 9 bases lining up with TRBD2. Germline V lookup: CDR1 SGHTA, CDR2 FQGNSA. The CDR3 sequence is 15 residues long. J was trimmed by 5 bases and V by 1 base; bases with no gene match: 6. In DNA, the CDR3 is TGTGCCAGCAGCTTAGGCGGGAGGGCCTTCGACGAGCAGTACTTC. Its translation is CASSLGGRAFDEQYF.

In DNA form, the CDR3 reads TGTGCCAGCAGCCCCGAACTAGCGGCGAACACCGGGGAGCTGTTTTTT. Protein sequence: CASSPELAANTGELFF. This chain joins TRBV5-4 and TRBJ2-2; 8 bases match TRBD2. Germline V gene sequence: CDR1 SGHNT, CDR2 YYREEE (reference sequence). The CDR3 consists of 16 residues. V gave up 4 bases and J gave up 0 bases; unmatched junction bases: 5.

This chain connects TRBV19 to TRBJ2-1, with D possibly TRBD2 on 5 matching bases. The CDR3 length is 13 residues. Trimming took off 3 bases at V and 7 bases at J, with 10 bases between the two ends. From germline, CDR1 is LNHDA and CDR2 SQIVND (reference sequence). The CDR3 sequence: CASSIRPGNEQFF. CDR3 bases: TGTGCCAGTAGTATTCGTCCGGGGAATGAGCAGTTCTTC.

The chain links TRBV2 to TRBJ2-1; weak D call: TRBD2 (6 bases). Trimming stripped 3 bases from V and 2 bases from J, with 8 bases between. There are 14 residues in the CDR3. CDR1 is SNHLY, CDR2 FYNNEI, per germline. CDR3 DNA sequence: TGTGCCAGCAGTGAGGGCGGGGCCTACAATGAGCAGTTCTTC. This codes for CASSEGGAYNEQFF.